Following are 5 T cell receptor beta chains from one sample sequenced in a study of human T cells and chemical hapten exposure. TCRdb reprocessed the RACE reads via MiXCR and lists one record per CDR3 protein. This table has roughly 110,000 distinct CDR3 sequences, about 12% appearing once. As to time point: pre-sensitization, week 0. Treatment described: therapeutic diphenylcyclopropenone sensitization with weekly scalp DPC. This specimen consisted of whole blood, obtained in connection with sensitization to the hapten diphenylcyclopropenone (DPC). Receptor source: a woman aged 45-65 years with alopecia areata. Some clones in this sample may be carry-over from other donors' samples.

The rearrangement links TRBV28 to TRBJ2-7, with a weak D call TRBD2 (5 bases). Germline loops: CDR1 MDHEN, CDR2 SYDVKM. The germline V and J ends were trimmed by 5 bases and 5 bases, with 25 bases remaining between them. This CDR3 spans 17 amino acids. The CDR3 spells CASSPPGVDFLVHEQYF. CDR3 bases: TGTGCCAGCAGTCCCCCCGGGGTGGATTTCTTGGTCCACGAGCAGTACTTC.

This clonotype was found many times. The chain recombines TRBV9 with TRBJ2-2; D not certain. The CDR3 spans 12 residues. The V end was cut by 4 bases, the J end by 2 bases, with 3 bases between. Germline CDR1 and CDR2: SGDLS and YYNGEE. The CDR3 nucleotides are TGTGCCAGCAGCCGCAACACCGGGGAGCTGTTTTTT. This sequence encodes CASSRNTGELFF.

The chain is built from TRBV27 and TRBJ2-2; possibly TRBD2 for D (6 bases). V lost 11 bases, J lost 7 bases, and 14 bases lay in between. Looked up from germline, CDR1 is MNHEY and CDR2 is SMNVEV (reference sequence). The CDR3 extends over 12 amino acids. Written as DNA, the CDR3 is TGTGCCGCCGGGGGACGCGGCGGGGAGCTGTTTTTT. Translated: CAAGGRGGELFF.

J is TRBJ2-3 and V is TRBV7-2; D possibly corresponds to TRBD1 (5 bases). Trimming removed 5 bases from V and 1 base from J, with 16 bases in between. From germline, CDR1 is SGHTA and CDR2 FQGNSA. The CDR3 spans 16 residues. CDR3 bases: TGTGCCAGCAGCCCCAGGGCGGCGGTTCGCACAGATACGCAGTATTTT. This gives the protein CASSPRAAVRTDTQYF.

The CDR3 sequence: CASSYLGRDGFEDEKLFF. The DNA of the CDR3 is TGTGCCAGCAGCTACCTGGGAAGGGACGGATTCGAAGATGAAAAACTGTTTTTT. The chain carries TRBV7-9 and TRBJ1-4, with D perhaps matching TRBD1 (5 bases). This CDR3 has 18 residues. The germline V gene has CDR1 SEHNR and CDR2 FQNEAQ (reference sequence). The V gene lost 4 bases and the J gene lost 6 bases, with 24 bases spanning the gap.